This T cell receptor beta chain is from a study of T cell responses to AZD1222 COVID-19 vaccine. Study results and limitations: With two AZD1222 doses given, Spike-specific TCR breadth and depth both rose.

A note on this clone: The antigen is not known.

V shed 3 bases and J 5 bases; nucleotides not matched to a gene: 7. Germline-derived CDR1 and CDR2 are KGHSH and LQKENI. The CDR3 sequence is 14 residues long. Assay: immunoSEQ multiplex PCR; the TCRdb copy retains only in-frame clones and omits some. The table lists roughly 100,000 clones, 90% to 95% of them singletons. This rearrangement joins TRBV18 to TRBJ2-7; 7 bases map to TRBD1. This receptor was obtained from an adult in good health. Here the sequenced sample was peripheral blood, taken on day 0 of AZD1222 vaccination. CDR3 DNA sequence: TGTGCCAGCTCACCCGGGACAGTTTCCCACGAGCAGTACTTC. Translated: CASSPGTVSHEQYF. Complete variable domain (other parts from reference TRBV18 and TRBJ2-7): NAGVMQNPRHLVRRRGQEARLRCSPMKGHSHVYWYRQLPEEGLKFMVYLQKENIIDESGMPKERFSAEFPKEGPSILRIQQVVRGDSAAYFCASSPGTVSHEQYFGPGTRLTVT.